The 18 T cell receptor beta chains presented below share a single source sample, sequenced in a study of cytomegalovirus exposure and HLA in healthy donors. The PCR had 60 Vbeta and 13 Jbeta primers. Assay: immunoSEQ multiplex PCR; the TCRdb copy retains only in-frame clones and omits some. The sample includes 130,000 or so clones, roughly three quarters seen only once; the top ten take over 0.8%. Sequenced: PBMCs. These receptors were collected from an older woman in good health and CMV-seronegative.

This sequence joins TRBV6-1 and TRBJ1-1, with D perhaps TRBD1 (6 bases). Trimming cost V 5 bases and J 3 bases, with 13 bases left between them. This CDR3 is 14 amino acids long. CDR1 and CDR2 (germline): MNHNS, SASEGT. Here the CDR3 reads CASSSEGGYTEAFF. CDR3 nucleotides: TGTGCCAGCAGTTCAGAGGGGGGGTACACTGAAGCTTTCTTT.

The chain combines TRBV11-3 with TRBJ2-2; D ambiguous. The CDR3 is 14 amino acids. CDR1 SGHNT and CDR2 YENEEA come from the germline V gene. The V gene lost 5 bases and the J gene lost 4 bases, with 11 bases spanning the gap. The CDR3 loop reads CASSPGQSTGELFF. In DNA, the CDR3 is TGTGCCAGCAGCCCGGGTCAATCCACCGGGGAGCTGTTTTTT. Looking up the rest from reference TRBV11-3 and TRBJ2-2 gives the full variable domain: EAGVVQSPRYKIIEKKQPVAFWCNPISGHNTLYWYLQNLGQGPELLIRYENEEAVDDSQLPKDRFSAERLKGVDSTLKIQPAELGDSAVYLCASSPGQSTGELFFGEGSRLTVL.

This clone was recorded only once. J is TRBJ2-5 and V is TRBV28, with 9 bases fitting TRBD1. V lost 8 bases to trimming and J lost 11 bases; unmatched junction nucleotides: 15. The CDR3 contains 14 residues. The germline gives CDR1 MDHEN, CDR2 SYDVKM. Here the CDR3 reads CASSEAGTGREQYF. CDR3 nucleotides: TGTGCCAGCTCAGAGGCCGGGACAGGGAGAGAGCAGTACTTC.

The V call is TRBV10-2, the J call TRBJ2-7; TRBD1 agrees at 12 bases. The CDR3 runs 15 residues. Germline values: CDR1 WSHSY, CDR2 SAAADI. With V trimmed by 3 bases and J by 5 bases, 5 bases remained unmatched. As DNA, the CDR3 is TGCGCCAGCAGTGAAGTTGGGACAGGGGGCCACGAGCAGTACTTC. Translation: CASSEVGTGGHEQYF.

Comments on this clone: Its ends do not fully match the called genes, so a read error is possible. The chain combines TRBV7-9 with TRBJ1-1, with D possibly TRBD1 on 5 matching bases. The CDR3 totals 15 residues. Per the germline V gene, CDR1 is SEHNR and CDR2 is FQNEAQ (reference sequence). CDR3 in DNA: TGTTCCAGCAGCTTAAGAAAAGGGGTGAACACTGAAGCTTTCTTT. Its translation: CSSSLRKGVNTEAFF.

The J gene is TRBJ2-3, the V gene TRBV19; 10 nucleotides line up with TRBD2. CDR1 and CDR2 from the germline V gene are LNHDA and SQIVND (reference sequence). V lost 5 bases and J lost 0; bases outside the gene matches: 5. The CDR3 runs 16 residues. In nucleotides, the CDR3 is TGTGCCAGTAGTCCAGGACTAGCGGAGAGCACAGATACGCAGTATTTT. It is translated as CASSPGLAESTDTQYF. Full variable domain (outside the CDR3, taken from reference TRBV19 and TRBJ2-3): DGGITQSPKYLFRKEGQNVTLSCEQNLNHDAMYWYRQDPGQGLRLIYYSQIVNDFQKGDIAEGYSVSREKKESFPLTVTSAQKNPTAFYLCASSPGLAESTDTQYFGPGTRLTVL.

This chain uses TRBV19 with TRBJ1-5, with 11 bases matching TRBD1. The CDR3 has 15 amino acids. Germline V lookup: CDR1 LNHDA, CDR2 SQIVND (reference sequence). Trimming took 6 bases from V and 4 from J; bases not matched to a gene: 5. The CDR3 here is CASRAGTGGNQPQHF. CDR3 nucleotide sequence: TGTGCCAGTAGGGCCGGGACAGGGGGGAATCAGCCCCAGCATTTT. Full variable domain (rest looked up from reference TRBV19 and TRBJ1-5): DGGITQSPKYLFRKEGQNVTLSCEQNLNHDAMYWYRQDPGQGLRLIYYSQIVNDFQKGDIAEGYSVSREKKESFPLTVTSAQKNPTAFYLCASRAGTGGNQPQHFGDGTRLSIL.

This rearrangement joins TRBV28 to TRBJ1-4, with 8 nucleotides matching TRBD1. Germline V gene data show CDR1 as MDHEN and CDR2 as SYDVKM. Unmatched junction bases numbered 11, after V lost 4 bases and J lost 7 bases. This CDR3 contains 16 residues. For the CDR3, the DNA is TGTGCCAGCAGTTCCAACGGACAGGGTCTGGTTGAAAAACTGTTTTTT. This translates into CASSSNGQGLVEKLFF.

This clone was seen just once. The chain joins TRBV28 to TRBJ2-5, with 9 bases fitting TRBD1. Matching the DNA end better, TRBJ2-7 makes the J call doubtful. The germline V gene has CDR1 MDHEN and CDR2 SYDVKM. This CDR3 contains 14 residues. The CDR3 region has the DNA TGTGCCAGCAGCGGGACAGGGCTCTCCTACGAGCAGTACTTC. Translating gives CASSGTGLSYEQYF.

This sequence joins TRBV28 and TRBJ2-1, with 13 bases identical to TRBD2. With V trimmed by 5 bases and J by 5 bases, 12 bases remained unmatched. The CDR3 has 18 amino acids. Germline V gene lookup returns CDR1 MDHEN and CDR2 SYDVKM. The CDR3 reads CASSTGLAGLGYDNEQFF. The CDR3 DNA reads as TGTGCCAGCAGTACGGGACTAGCGGGACTGGGCTACGACAATGAGCAGTTCTTC.

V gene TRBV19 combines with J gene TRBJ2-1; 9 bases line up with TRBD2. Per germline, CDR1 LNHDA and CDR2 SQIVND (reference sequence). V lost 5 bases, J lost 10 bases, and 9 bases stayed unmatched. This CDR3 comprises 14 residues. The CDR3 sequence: CASSYLAGAPEQFF. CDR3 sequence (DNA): TGTGCCAGTAGTTATTTAGCGGGAGCCCCGGAGCAGTTCTTC.

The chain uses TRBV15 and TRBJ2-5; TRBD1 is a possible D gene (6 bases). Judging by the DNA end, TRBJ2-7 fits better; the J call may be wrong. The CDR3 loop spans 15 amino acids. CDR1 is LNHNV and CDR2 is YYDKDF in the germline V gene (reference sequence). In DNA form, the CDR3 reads TGTGCCACCAGCACAACTACAGGGATTTCCTACGAGCAGTACTTC. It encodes CATSTTTGISYEQYF.

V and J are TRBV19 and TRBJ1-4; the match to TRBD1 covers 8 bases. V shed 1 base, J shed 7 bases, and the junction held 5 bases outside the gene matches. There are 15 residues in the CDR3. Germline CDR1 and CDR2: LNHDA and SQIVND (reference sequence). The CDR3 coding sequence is TGTGCCAGTAGTATAGCCCAGGGGGCCGGTGAAAAACTGTTTTTT. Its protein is CASSIAQGAGEKLFF.

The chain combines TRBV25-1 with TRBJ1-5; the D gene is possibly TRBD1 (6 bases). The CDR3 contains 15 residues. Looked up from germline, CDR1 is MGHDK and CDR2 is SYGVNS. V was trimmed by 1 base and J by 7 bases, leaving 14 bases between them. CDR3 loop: CASSESQGNGQPQHF. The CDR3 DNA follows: TGTGCCAGCAGTGAATCCCAGGGGAACGGACAGCCCCAGCATTTT.

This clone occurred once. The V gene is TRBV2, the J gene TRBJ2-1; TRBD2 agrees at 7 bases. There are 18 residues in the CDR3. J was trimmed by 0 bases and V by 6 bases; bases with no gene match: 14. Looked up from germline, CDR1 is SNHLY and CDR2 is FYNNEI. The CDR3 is CASRGGGRPSYSYNEQFF. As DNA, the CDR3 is TGTGCCAGCAGAGGCGGCGGGAGACCCTCCTACTCCTACAATGAGCAGTTCTTC.

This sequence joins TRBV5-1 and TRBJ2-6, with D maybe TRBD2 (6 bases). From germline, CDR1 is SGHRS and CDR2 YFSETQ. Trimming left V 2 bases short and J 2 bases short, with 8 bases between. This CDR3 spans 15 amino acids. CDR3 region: CASSFGGAGANVLTF. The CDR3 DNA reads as TGCGCCAGCAGCTTTGGAGGGGCTGGGGCCAACGTCCTGACTTTC.

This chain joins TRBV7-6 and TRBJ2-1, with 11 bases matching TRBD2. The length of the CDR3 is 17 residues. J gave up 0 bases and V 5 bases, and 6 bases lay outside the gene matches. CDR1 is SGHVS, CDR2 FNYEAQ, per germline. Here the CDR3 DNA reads TGTGCCAGCAGCGGAGGAGGACTAGCGGGCTCCTACAATGAGCAGTTCTTC. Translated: CASSGGGLAGSYNEQFF.

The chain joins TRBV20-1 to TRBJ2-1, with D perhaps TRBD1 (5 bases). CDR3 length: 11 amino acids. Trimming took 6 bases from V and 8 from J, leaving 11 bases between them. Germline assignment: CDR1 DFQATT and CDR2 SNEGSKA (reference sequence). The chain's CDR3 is CSATPGHEQFF. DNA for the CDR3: TGCAGTGCCACCCCAGGGCATGAGCAGTTCTTC.